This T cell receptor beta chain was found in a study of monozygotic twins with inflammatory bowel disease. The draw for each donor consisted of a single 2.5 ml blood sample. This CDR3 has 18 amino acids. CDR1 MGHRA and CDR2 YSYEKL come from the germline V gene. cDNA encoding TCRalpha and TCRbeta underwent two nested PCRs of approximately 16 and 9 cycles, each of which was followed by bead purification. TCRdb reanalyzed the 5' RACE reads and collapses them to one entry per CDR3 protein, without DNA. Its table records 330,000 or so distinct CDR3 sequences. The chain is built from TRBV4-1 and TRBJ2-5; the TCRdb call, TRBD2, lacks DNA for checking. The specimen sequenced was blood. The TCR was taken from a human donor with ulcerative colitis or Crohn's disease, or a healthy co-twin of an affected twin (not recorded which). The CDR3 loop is CASSQDRDSGGGKETQYF.